A selection of T cell receptor beta chains follows, all from one sample in a study of long-term antiretroviral therapy in people with HIV. Sequencing was performed with immunoSEQ multiplex PCR; in TCRdb, only in-frame clones are kept and a portion is missing. Counted here are some 33,000 clones, approximately 80% occurring once; the ten biggest clones make up 5.5% to 7.5%. Here the sequenced sample was unsorted PBMCs, taken 0.6 years after starting antiretroviral therapy. The receptors stem from a young man with HIV. Each CDR3 is given with its conserved first and last residue. Each record gives: clone size, J gene, V gene, CDR3 protein. Expanded clones are given a class, and other clones once, few, many or no size at all.

>.|TRBJ2-7|TRBV7-8
CASSLLDEQYF
>.|TRBJ2-1|TRBV4-3
CASSQELSGHPYEQFF
>.|TRBJ1-2|TRBV6-5
CASRPDANYGYTF
>.|TRBJ2-3|TRBV11-3
CASSSTPAGSGDTQYF
>once|TRBJ2-7|TRBV19
CASSMTLHSEQYF
>.|TRBJ1-1|TRBV5-8
CASSPEGTLNTEAFF
>.|TRBJ1-4|TRBV30
CAWSVQGEKLFF
>.|TRBJ1-1|TRBV6-5
CASSKRDGRAEAFF
>.|TRBJ2-7|TRBV4-3
CASSRMDVGIIYEQYF
>once|TRBJ2-7|TRBV7-2
CASSLGGQGVGYEQYF